The rows below give T cell receptor beta chains drawn from one sample of a study of cytomegalovirus exposure and HLA in healthy donors. Produced via immunoSEQ multiplex PCR; TCRdb's table is partial and in-frame only. This sample yields tens of thousands of clones, of which 63% are seen a single time; roughly 15% belongs to the top ten. The sample consisted of PBMCs. These receptors all stem from a woman aged 40 to 50 in good health and CMV-seropositive. The CDR3 runs from the conserved cysteine through the conserved F or W. A D gene is named only where the DNA matches it firmly. Size tells how often a clone was seen (once, few, many) or the class of an expanded clone, and some rows leave it out.

>few|TRBD2|TRBV19|TRBJ2-1
CASSKVAGSVYEQFF
TGTGCCAGTAGTAAAGTAGCGGGAAGCGTATATGAGCAGTTCTTC
>NA|TRBD2|TRBV5-4|TRBJ2-2
CASSLRLAGGAGELFF
TGTGCCAGCAGCTTGCGGCTAGCGGGAGGGGCCGGGGAGCTGTTTTTT
>few|NA|TRBV21-1|TRBJ2-4
CASSYLIAGLRRKNIQYF
TGTGCCAGCAGCTACCTGATCGCGGGACTCCGGCGCAAAAACATTCAGTACTTC
>NA|NA|TRBV30|TRBJ1-2
CAWDQGGANGYTF
TGTGCCTGGGATCAGGGAGGAGCAAATGGCTACACCTTC
>NA|NA|TRBV9|TRBJ2-7
CASSVAGFSYEQYF
TGTGCCAGCAGCGTAGCAGGGTTCTCCTACGAGCAGTACTTC
>NA|TRBD2|TRBV27|TRBJ2-3
CASSRTSGRPLSTDTQYF
TGTGCCAGCAGTAGAACTAGCGGGAGGCCCCTTAGCACAGATACGCAGTATTTT
>NA|NA|TRBV27|TRBJ2-5
CASSLGLVTAQETQYF
TGTGCCAGCAGTTTAGGGTTAGTAACAGCTCAAGAGACCCAGTACTTC
>NA|NA|TRBV27|TRBJ2-3
CASSLGARRPTDTQYF
TGTGCCAGCAGTTTGGGGGCGCGGAGACCCACAGATACGCAGTATTTT
>NA|NA|TRBV29-1|TRBJ2-1
CSVDRDSYNEQFF
TGCAGCGTTGACAGGGACTCCTACAATGAGCAGTTCTTC
>NA|NA|TRBV27|TRBJ2-7
CASSLRVTYEQYF
TGTGCCAGCAGTTTACGGGTTACCTACGAGCAGTACTTC
>few|NA|TRBV2|TRBJ2-2
CASNYSPNTGELFF
TGTGCCAGCAATTACAGCCCGAACACCGGGGAGCTGTTTTTT
>NA|TRBD2|TRBV27|TRBJ2-5
CASSLTAGAVGTQYF
TGTGCCAGCAGTTTGACGGCGGGAGCAGTGGGGACCCAGTACTTC
>once|NA|TRBV18|TRBJ2-1
CASSPPTSTGRAYNEQFF
TGTGCCAGCTCACCACCCACGTCTACAGGAAGGGCCTACAATGAGCAGTTCTTC
>NA|TRBD1|TRBV6-1|TRBJ2-1
CASSLDRGKVEQFF
TGTGCCAGCAGCTTGGACAGGGGTAAGGTAGAGCAGTTCTTC